One T cell receptor (beta chain) is described in this entry. A few counts support this clonotype. The specificity of this receptor is unknown. The record has no base qualities; no much larger clone is one base away. The data are from a study of CD8 T cells in ankylosing spondylitis (dated 2017 in TCRdb). In terms of the full investigation: T cell receptor beta repertoires were profiled in healthy donors and ankylosing spondylitis patients so that disease-linked TCR variants could be found. Peripheral blood samples were taken, and synovial fluid was additionally collected from ankylosing spondylitis patients. The full study cohort was made up of about two dozen ankylosing spondylitis patients and over 90 healthy donors. The full study reports these points: A TCR beta motif made up of roughly eight highly homologous amino acid variants appeared to be characteristic of blood from ankylosing spondylitis patients. According to the report, matched synovial fluid samples from ankylosing spondylitis patients were significantly enriched for the disease-linked clones. Some motif variants were previously reported in synovial fluid and blood of reactive arthritis patients, suggesting common disease-initiation mechanisms. In peripheral blood, the disease-linked clones were found at relatively low frequencies and had a CD8+ phenotype.

Per the germline V gene, SGDLS is the CDR1 and YYNGEE is the CDR2. From its cysteine to its phenylalanine, the CDR3 spans 18 amino acids. The retained sequence is limited to the CDR3, 54 bases, with the frame set at the first base. V is trimmed back by 0 bases and J by 0 bases, and the junction contains 6 bases that no gene match accounts for. TCRdb names Illumina HiSeq 2500 as the instrument used. Quantitative 5'-RACE with molecular barcodes was the method used to prepare the TCR beta libraries. The authors processed their data as follows. To identify disease-linked TCR variants, a new computational method was used, one built on a probabilistic model of VDJ rearrangement. TCRdb's own reprocessing of the public reads used fastp at Q25 and MiXCR and kept productive beta chains. Identical CDR3 proteins give one entry, which carries the most common genes and DNA. Here the V and J calls rest on TCRdb's processing, not on the authors' analysis. The sample yields approximately 43,000 distinct CDR3 sequences; about 4.2% were counted once. The leading ten clones occupy over 3% of the sample.

Recombination connected TRBV9 to TRBJ2-6; 7 bases in the middle match TRBD2. The TCR was taken from a female donor with ankylosing spondylitis or in good health (not recorded which). The sample consisted of blood, either unsorted or a sorted T cell fraction (not recorded which). The encoded CDR3 is CASSVVGGGLSGANVLTF. The DNA is TGTGCCAGCAGCGTAGTTGGGGGGGGACTCTCTGGGGCCAACGTCCTGACTTTC.